This T cell receptor (beta chain) was observed in a study of OX40 agonist ivuxolimab in advanced cancers. For the study at large: Dose-escalation patients' cancers were hepatocellular carcinoma, melanoma, renal cell or head and neck cancer. Study-wide findings and caveats: Among patients with partial responses at 0.1-3.0 mg/kg, clonal expansion was among the lowest. CD4+ and CD8+ blood T cells expanded clonally by week 6 at 0.1 to 3.0 mg/kg. Determination of antigen specificity was not performed for the expanded peripheral T cells.

Trimming took 5 bases from V and 3 from J, leaving 11 bases between them. Looked up from germline, CDR1 is MDHEN and CDR2 is SYDVKM. The CDR3 extends over 13 amino acids. Method: immunoSEQ multiplex PCR; TCRdb's copy keeps in-frame clones and lacks some. The top ten hold approximately 1.9% of the sample, which has roughly 89,000 clones, around 80% seen once. Worth noting for this clone: Antigen unknown. The same CDR3 also results from other DNA sequences found in this sample.

Specimen: CD4+ or CD8+ T cells sorted from blood, collected in a trial of the OX40 agonist ivuxolimab. The TCR comes from an adult with an advanced solid tumor such as melanoma, head and neck, liver or kidney cancer. This sequence joins TRBV28 and TRBJ2-7, with D possibly matching TRBD1 (6 bases). The CDR3: CASSTTGFYEQYF. CDR3 nucleotides: TGTGCCAGCAGTACCACAGGGTTCTACGAGCAGTACTTC.